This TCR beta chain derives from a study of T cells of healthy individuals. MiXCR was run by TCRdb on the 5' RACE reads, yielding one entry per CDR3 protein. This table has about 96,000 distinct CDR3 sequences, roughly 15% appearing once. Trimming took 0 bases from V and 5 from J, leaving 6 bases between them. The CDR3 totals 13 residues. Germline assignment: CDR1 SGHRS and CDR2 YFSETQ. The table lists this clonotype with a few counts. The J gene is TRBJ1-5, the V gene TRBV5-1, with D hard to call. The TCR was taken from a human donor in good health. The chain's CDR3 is CASSLGLDQPQHF. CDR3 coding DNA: TGCGCCAGCAGCTTGGGTTTGGATCAGCCCCAGCATTTT.